These 30 T cell receptor beta chains were sequenced from one sample in a study of shared clonotypes between healthy human individuals. Libraries were prepared by immunoSEQ multiplex PCR; TCRdb keeps only in-frame clonotypes and omits some of them. The sample shows about 660,000 clones, over 65% of them seen only once. Material for sequencing was memory CD4+ T cells sorted from blood. Subset described: CD45RA-negative fraction. The source is a woman younger than 45 in good health.

This rearrangement joins TRBV10-2 to TRBJ1-4; no reliable D call. In germline, CDR1 is WSHSY, CDR2 SAAADI. V lost 0 bases and J 0 bases, leaving 17 bases between the germline ends. This CDR3 is built from 19 residues. The CDR3 sequence: CASSESIASGRATNEKLFF. For the CDR3, the DNA is TGCGCCAGCAGTGAGTCGATTGCGTCCGGACGAGCAACTAATGAAAAACTGTTTTTT.

The rearrangement joins TRBV5-1 to TRBJ2-7, with 10 positions matching TRBD1. CDR1 and CDR2 from the germline V gene are SGHRS and YFSETQ. With V trimmed by 4 bases and J by 3 bases, 10 bases remained unmatched. The CDR3 is 16 residues long. CDR3 sequence (DNA): TGCGCCAGCAGCAACCAGGGGACAGGGGCTCTCTACGAGCAGTACTTC. It is translated as CASSNQGTGALYEQYF. Filled out from reference TRBV5-1 and TRBJ2-7, the complete variable domain reads KAGVTQTPRYLIKTRGQQVTLSCSPISGHRSVSWYQQTPGQGLQFLFEYFSETQRNKGNFPGRFSGRQFSNSRSEMNVSTLELGDSALYLCASSNQGTGALYEQYFGPGTRLTVT.

CDR3 in amino acids: CASSGPGQGTSYEQYF. For the CDR3, the DNA is TGTGCCAGCAGTGGACCGGGACAGGGCACTTCCTACGAGCAGTACTTC. The gene calls are TRBV25-1 and TRBJ2-7, with TRBD1 matching over 9 bases. CDR1 and CDR2 (germline): MGHDK, SYGVNS. The CDR3 runs to 16 residues. V was pared by 4 bases and J by 1 base, with 8 bases of the junction left unmatched.

This chain connects TRBV20-1 to TRBJ2-4; D gene unclear. Germline CDR1 and CDR2: DFQATT and SNEGSKA (reference sequence). V lost 8 bases, J lost 5 bases, and 7 bases lay in between. This CDR3 is 10 amino acids long. The CDR3 DNA reads TGCAGTTCAGAACAAAACATTCAGTACTTC. Translating gives CSSEQNIQYF.

This rearrangement joins TRBV7-3 to TRBJ2-2; D unclear. This CDR3 contains 13 residues. The V end lost 5 bases, the J end lost 4 bases, and 8 bases lay between the germline ends. CDR1 SGHTA and CDR2 FQGTGA come from the germline V gene. The CDR3 DNA reads TGTGCCAGCAGCCCCTTTGGCACCGGGGAGCTGTTTTTT. Its protein product is CASSPFGTGELFF.

Comment on this clone: Other DNA sequences in this sample translate to the same CDR3. The chain couples TRBV11-2 to TRBJ2-7, with D unresolved. This CDR3 contains 13 residues. The germline V gene has CDR1 SGHAT and CDR2 FQNNGV. V lost 3 bases to trimming and J lost 3 bases, with 9 bases between them. CDR3 nucleotide sequence: TGTGCCAGCAGCTTCAACAACAACTACGAGCAGTACTTC. This gives the protein CASSFNNNYEQYF.

The gene calls are TRBV18 and TRBJ2-3; TRBD2 aligns across 8 bases. The germline V gene has CDR1 KGHSH and CDR2 LQKENI. Trimming took 3 bases from V and 1 from J; bases not matched to a gene: 6. The CDR3 is 16 residues long. In DNA form, the CDR3 reads TGTGCCAGCTCACCTCCCGGAGCGGGGGGCACAGATACGCAGTATTTT. Encoded protein: CASSPPGAGGTDTQYF.

J is TRBJ2-2 and V is TRBV18; 9 nucleotides match TRBD2. The germline CDR1 and CDR2 sequences are KGHSH and LQKENI. The J segment lost 6 bases and the V segment lost 0 bases, leaving 8 bases of the junction unmatched. The CDR3 consists of 17 residues. Written as DNA, the CDR3 is TGTGCCAGCTCACCACCGGGGCTAGCGGGATCCGCCGGGGAGCTGTTTTTT. This translates into CASSPPGLAGSAGELFF.

In DNA form, the CDR3 reads TGTGCCAGCAGCCTATGGACGGGAGTACTCTCTGGAAACACCATATATTTT. As protein: CASSLWTGVLSGNTIYF. This chain joins TRBV7-2 and TRBJ1-3; D is ambiguous. The ends were cut back, 5 bases at V and 0 bases at J, with 17 bases in the middle. The CDR3 has 17 amino acids. CDR1 is SGHTA, CDR2 FQGNSA, per germline.

This clone was detected ten times or more. The CDR3 nucleotides are TGCGCCAGCAGCGGTGGGGGGAACACCGGGGAGCTGTTTTTT. Protein sequence: CASSGGGNTGELFF. The rearrangement uses TRBV5-1 and TRBJ2-2; TRBD1 or TRBD2 may be the D gene (5 bases each). V dropped 4 bases and J dropped 1 base, with 8 bases sitting between them. The CDR3 contains 14 residues. Germline CDR1 SGHRS, CDR2 YFSETQ.

The chain is built from TRBV7-9 and TRBJ1-2; possible D gene TRBD1, 5 bases. Germline V gene data show CDR1 as SEHNR and CDR2 as FQNEAQ (reference sequence). CDR3 size: 12 residues. The germline V and J ends were trimmed by 4 bases and 4 bases, with 7 bases remaining between them. The CDR3 DNA reads as TGTGCCAGCAGCTCGGACACCTATGGCTACACCTTC. Protein sequence: CASSSDTYGYTF.

The V and J genes are TRBV7-3 and TRBJ1-2; TRBD1 matches at 9 bases. The germline V gene has CDR1 SGHTA and CDR2 FQGTGA. CDR3 length: 15 amino acids. V shed 3 bases, J shed 4 bases, and the junction held 6 bases outside the gene matches. The CDR3 sequence: CASSFLGQGIYGYTF. Written as DNA, the CDR3 is TGTGCCAGCAGCTTCCTGGGACAGGGCATCTATGGCTACACCTTC.

J is TRBJ1-5 and V is TRBV28; 9 bases match TRBD1. The CDR3 runs 15 residues. V lost 4 bases and J lost 6; bases outside the gene matches: 7. Germline CDR1 MDHEN, CDR2 SYDVKM. This chain's CDR3 is CASSSPGQGRQPQHF. CDR3 DNA: TGTGCCAGCAGTTCTCCGGGACAGGGTCGTCAGCCCCAGCATTTT.

The chain joins TRBV6-5 to TRBJ1-1, with D unresolved. CDR3 length: 12 amino acids. Germline V gives CDR1 MNHEY, CDR2 SVGAGI. The V end lost 6 bases, the J end lost 3 bases, and 8 bases lay between the germline ends. The CDR3 bases are TGTGCCAGCAGAGGACTAGACACTGAAGCTTTCTTT. It specifies CASRGLDTEAFF.

The gene calls are TRBV2 and TRBJ2-3; TRBD2 matches 9 bases. V trimming: 2 bases; J trimming: 0 bases; junction bases outside the gene matches: 0. This CDR3 has 15 amino acids. Germline CDR1 and CDR2: SNHLY and FYNNEI. The CDR3 sequence is CASSELAGSTDTQYF. The CDR3 nucleotides read TGTGCCAGCAGTGAACTAGCGGGAAGCACAGATACGCAGTATTTT.

The chain is built from TRBV10-3 and TRBJ1-1; 7 bases map to TRBD1. V lost 10 bases to trimming and J lost 4 bases; unmatched junction nucleotides: 12. Germline-derived CDR1 and CDR2 are ENHRY and SYGVKD. This CDR3 has 14 residues. CDR3 sequence reads: CASERTGDGTEAFF. For the CDR3, the DNA is TGTGCCAGCGAGCGTACAGGGGATGGCACTGAAGCTTTCTTT.

Of note for this clone: Other DNA sequences from this sample encode an identical CDR3 as well. This rearrangement joins TRBV5-1 to TRBJ2-1; TRBD2 matches 9 bases. The CDR3 length is 14 residues. V dropped 4 bases and J dropped 4; count of bases not matched to a gene: 3. CDR1 is SGHRS, CDR2 YFSETQ, per germline. CDR3 in DNA: TGCGCCAGCAGCAGACTAGCGGAATACAATGAGCAGTTCTTC. As protein: CASSRLAEYNEQFF.

The chain is built from TRBV5-1 and TRBJ2-1, with D unresolved. V was pared by 5 bases and J by 8 bases, with 5 bases between. The CDR3 runs to 10 residues. Germline V gives CDR1 SGHRS, CDR2 YFSETQ. CDR3 coding DNA: TGCGCCAGCAGGGGTGATGAGCAGTTCTTC. Translation gives CASRGDEQFF.

The V gene is TRBV11-3, the J gene TRBJ2-2; 12 bases match TRBD2. J was trimmed by 5 bases and V by 5 bases; bases with no gene match: 3. Germline CDR1 SGHNT, CDR2 YENEEA. The CDR3 loop spans 15 amino acids. CDR3: CASSQGTSGTGELFF. CDR3 DNA: TGTGCCAGCAGCCAAGGGACTAGCGGGACCGGGGAGCTGTTTTTT.

This sequence joins TRBV27 and TRBJ2-1, with a weak D call TRBD2 (6 bases). The germline V and J ends were trimmed by 7 bases and 7 bases, with 17 bases remaining between them. Germline-derived CDR1 and CDR2 are MNHEY and SMNVEV (reference sequence). The CDR3 runs to 14 residues. The CDR3 here is CASTTPAGRNEQFF. CDR3 bases: TGTGCCAGCACTACCCCAGCGGGCAGAAATGAGCAGTTCTTC.

This clone appeared once. Within the sample, other DNA sequences also encode this same CDR3. This sequence joins TRBV5-1 and TRBJ2-3, with D uncertain. From germline, CDR1 is SGHRS and CDR2 YFSETQ. CDR3 length: 15 residues. V lost 0 bases and J lost 0, with 8 bases in between. The CDR3 loop reads CASSLGVASTDTQYF. CDR3 in DNA: TGCGCCAGCAGCTTGGGAGTGGCTAGCACAGATACGCAGTATTTT.

The chain joins TRBV6-1 to TRBJ1-3; D unclear. The germline V and J ends were trimmed by 3 bases and 0 bases, with 6 bases remaining between them. Germline V lookup: CDR1 MNHNS, CDR2 SASEGT. CDR3 size: 14 residues. The CDR3 DNA reads as TGTGCCAGCAGTGATGGGTTCTCTGGAAACACCATATATTTT. This sequence encodes CASSDGFSGNTIYF.

This clone was detected a few times. This chain connects TRBV5-4 to TRBJ2-3, with D tentatively TRBD2 (6 bases). The CDR3 has 14 amino acids. Germline loops: CDR1 SGHNT, CDR2 YYREEE (reference sequence). V gave up 1 base and J gave up 4 bases, with 10 bases separating them. The CDR3 protein is CASSLWGVADTQYF. The DNA for the CDR3 is TGTGCCAGCAGCTTGTGGGGGGTGGCAGATACGCAGTATTTT.

This clone was observed at least ten times. V usage is TRBV19 and J usage is TRBJ1-5; D is ambiguous. CDR1 and CDR2 from the germline V gene are LNHDA and SQIVND (reference sequence). The CDR3 totals 15 residues. The germline V and J ends were trimmed by 4 bases and 0 bases, with 10 bases remaining between them. CDR3 in DNA: TGTGCCAGTAGTAAAAGGGATCATAGCAATCAGCCCCAGCATTTT. Protein product: CASSKRDHSNQPQHF.

The gene calls are TRBV28 and TRBJ1-4, with TRBD1 matching over 10 bases. The germline gives CDR1 MDHEN, CDR2 SYDVKM. V shed 3 bases, J shed 7 bases, and the junction held 5 bases outside the gene matches. The CDR3 contains 15 residues. The CDR3 nucleotides read TGTGCCAGCAGTTTGTCCGGGACAGGGGCTGAAAAACTGTTTTTT. This codes for CASSLSGTGAEKLFF.

The gene calls are TRBV9 and TRBJ2-7; no clear D. Germline-derived CDR1 and CDR2 are SGDLS and YYNGEE. With 3 bases removed from V and 5 bases from J, the gap between germline ends came to 12 bases. This CDR3 contains 13 residues. This CDR3 reads CASSALSQHEQYF. DNA of the CDR3: TGTGCCAGCAGCGCGCTAAGCCAGCACGAGCAGTACTTC.

The chain's CDR3 is CACPGTGHEKLFF. DNA of the CDR3: TGTGCCTGCCCCGGGACGGGCCATGAAAAACTGTTTTTT. The chain recombines TRBV30 with TRBJ1-4; TRBD1 might be the D (5 bases). Germline CDR1 reads GTSNPN; CDR2 reads SVGIG (reference sequence). The CDR3 contains 13 residues. Trimming took 6 bases from V and 6 from J, leaving 14 bases between them.

This clone has a handful of counts. The chain recombines TRBV7-9 with TRBJ1-1; D not certain. In germline, CDR1 is SEHNR, CDR2 FQNEAQ (reference sequence). Trimming cost V 3 bases and J 0 bases, with 8 bases left between them. The CDR3 loop spans 14 amino acids. The CDR3 DNA sequence: TGTGCCAGCAGCTTCAGCAACATGAACACTGAAGCTTTCTTT. It codes for CASSFSNMNTEAFF.

The chain couples TRBV18 to TRBJ1-5, with TRBD1 as a possible D gene (5 bases). The CDR3 has 14 residues. Per the germline V gene, CDR1 is KGHSH and CDR2 is LQKENI. Trimming pared 2 bases from V and 7 bases from J, leaving 12 bases between. The CDR3 DNA is TGTGCCAGCTCACCATTTGGGGCAGGGCAGCCCCAGCATTTT. As protein: CASSPFGAGQPQHF. Complete variable domain (other parts from reference TRBV18 and TRBJ1-5): NAGVMQNPRHLVRRRGQEARLRCSPMKGHSHVYWYRQLPEEGLKFMVYLQKENIIDESGMPKERFSAEFPKEGPSILRIQQVVRGDSAAYFCASSPFGAGQPQHFGDGTRLSIL.

This rearrangement joins TRBV28 to TRBJ1-4; 8 bases are shared with TRBD1. Per germline, CDR1 MDHEN and CDR2 SYDVKM. CDR3 length: 15 amino acids. V was pared by 6 bases and J by 3 bases, with 6 bases of the junction left unmatched. The CDR3 spells CASRSPGQANEKLFF. The DNA for the CDR3 is TGTGCCAGCAGATCCCCGGGACAGGCTAATGAAAAACTGTTTTTT.